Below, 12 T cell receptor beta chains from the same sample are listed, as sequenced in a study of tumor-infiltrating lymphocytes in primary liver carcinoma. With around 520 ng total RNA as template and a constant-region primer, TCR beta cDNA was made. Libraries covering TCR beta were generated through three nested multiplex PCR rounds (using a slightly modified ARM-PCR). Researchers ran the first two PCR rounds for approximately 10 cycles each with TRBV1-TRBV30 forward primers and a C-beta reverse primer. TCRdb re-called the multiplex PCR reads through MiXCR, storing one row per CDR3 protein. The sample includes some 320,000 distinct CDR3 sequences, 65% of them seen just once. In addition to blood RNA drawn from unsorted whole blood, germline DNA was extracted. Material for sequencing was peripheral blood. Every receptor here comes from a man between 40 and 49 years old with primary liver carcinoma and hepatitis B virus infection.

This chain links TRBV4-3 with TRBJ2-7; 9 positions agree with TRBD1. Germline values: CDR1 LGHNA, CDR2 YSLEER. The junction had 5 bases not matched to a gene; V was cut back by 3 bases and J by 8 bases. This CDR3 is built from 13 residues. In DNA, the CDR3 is TGCGCCAGCAGCCAGGACAGGGGTGGCAAGCAGTACTTC. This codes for CASSQDRGGKQYF.

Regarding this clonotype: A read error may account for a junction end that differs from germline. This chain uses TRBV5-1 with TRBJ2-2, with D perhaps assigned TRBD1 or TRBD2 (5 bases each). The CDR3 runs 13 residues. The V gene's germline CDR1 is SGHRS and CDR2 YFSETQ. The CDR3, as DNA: TGCGTCAGCACCATTGGGGGTCTCGGGGAGCTGTTTTTT. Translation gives CVSTIGGLGELFF. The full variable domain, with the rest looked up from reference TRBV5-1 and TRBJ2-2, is KAGVTQTPRYLIKTRGQQVTLSCSPISGHRSVSWYQQTPGQGLQFLFEYFSETQRNKGNFPGRFSGRQFSNSRSEMNVSTLELGDSALYLCVSTIGGLGELFFGEGSRLTVL.

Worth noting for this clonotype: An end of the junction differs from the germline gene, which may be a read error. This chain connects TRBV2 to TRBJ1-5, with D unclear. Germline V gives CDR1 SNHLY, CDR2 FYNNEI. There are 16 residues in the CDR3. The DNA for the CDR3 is TGTGCCAGCAGCGACCAAATGGGGAATAGCAATCAGCTCCAGCATTTT. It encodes CASSDQMGNSNQLQHF.

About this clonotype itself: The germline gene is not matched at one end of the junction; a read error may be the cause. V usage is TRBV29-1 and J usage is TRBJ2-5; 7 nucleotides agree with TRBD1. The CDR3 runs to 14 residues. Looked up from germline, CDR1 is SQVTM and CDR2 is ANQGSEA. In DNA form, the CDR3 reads TGTAGCGCTGACGAGGACAGGAGAAAAGAGACCCAGTACTTC. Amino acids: CSADEDRRKETQYF.

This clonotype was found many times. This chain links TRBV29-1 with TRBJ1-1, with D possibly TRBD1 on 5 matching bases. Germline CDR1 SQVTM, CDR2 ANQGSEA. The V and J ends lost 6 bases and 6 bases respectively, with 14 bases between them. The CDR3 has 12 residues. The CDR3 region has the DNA TGCAGCGTCTCTCAGGGCAGGGCTGAAGCTTTCTTT. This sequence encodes CSVSQGRAEAFF. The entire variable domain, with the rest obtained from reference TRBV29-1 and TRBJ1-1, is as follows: SAVISQKPSRDICQRGTSLTIQCQVDSQVTMMFWYRQQPGQSLTLIATANQGSEATYESGFVIDKFPISRPNLTFSTLTVSNMSPEDSSIYLCSVSQGRAEAFFGQGTRLTVV.

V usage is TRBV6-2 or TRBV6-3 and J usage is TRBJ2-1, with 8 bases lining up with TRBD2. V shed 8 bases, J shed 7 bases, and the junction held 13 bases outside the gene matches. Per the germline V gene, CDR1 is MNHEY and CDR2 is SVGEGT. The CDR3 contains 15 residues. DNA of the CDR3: TGTGCCAGCCGGCTCACAAAAGCGGGAGTAAATGAGCAGTTCTTC. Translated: CASRLTKAGVNEQFF.

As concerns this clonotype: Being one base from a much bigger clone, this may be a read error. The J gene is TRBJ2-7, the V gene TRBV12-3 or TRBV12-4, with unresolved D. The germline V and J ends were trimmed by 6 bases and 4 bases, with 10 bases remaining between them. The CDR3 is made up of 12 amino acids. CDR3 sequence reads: CASRADGYEQYF. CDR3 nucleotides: TGTGCCAGCAGAGCCGACGGATACGAGCAGTACTTC.

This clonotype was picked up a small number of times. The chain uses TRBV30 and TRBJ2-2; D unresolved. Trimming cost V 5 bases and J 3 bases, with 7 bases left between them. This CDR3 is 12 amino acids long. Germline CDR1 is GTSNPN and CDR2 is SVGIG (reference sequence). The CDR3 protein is CAWPADTGELFF. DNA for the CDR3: TGTGCCTGGCCCGCCGACACCGGGGAGCTGTTTTTT.

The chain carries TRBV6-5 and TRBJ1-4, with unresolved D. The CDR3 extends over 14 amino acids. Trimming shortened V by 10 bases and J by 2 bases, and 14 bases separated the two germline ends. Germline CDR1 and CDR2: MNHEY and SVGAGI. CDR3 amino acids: CANSRRWTNEKLFF. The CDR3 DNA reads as TGTGCCAACAGCCGTCGTTGGACTAATGAAAAACTGTTTTTT.

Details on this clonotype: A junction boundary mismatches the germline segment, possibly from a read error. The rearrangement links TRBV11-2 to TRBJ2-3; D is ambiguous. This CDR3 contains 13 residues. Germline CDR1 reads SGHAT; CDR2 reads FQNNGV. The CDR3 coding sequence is TGTGCCAGCAGCTTTGATTTACCAGATAAGCAGTATTTT. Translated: CASSFDLPDKQYF.

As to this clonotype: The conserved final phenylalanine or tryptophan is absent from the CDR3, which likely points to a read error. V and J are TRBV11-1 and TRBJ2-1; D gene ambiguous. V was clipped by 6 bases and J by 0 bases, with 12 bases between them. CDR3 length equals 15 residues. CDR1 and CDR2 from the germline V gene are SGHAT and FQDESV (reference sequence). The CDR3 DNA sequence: TGTGCCAGCAGTCCCCGGTCTAGCTCCTACAATGAGCAGTTCCTC. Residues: CASSPRSSSYNEQFL.

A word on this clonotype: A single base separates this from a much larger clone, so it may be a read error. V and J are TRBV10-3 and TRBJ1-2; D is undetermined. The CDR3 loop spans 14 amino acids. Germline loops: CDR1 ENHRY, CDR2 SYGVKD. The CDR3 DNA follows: TGTGCCATCAGTGAACGAATTCAGGAAAATGGCTACATCTTC. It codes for CAISERIQENGYIF.